This T cell receptor beta chain was recovered during a study of T-cell reconstitution after alpha-beta-depleted transplantation in children. The CDR3 has 15 residues. Trimming cost V 3 bases and J 8 bases, with 17 bases left between them. Germline values: CDR1 SNHLY, CDR2 FYNNEI. TCRbeta library preparation incorporated unique molecular identifiers. TCRdb re-called the PCR reads with MiXCR, one entry per CDR3 protein. The sample has about 870,000 distinct CDR3 sequences, roughly 16% seen once. The sequencing used PBMCs, mostly from graft donor cells, collected 360 days after TCRalphabeta/CD19-depleted stem cell transplant. This TCR was sampled from a male patient between 10 and 17 years old who had a stem cell transplant for acute lymphoblastic leukemia, so the T cells may come from the graft donor. This chain links TRBV2 with TRBJ1-5; D remains ambiguous. The CDR3 loop is CASSDTASQLKPQHF. The CDR3 region has the DNA TGTGCCAGCAGTGATACGGCATCCCAATTGAAGCCCCAGCATTTT. Based on the CDR3 plus reference TRBV2 and TRBJ1-5, the full variable domain is EPEVTQTPSHQVTQMGQEVILRCVPISNHLYFYWYRQILGQKVEFLVSFYNNEISEKSEIFDDQFSVERPDGSNFTLKIRSTKLEDSAMYFCASSDTASQLKPQHFGDGTRLSIL.